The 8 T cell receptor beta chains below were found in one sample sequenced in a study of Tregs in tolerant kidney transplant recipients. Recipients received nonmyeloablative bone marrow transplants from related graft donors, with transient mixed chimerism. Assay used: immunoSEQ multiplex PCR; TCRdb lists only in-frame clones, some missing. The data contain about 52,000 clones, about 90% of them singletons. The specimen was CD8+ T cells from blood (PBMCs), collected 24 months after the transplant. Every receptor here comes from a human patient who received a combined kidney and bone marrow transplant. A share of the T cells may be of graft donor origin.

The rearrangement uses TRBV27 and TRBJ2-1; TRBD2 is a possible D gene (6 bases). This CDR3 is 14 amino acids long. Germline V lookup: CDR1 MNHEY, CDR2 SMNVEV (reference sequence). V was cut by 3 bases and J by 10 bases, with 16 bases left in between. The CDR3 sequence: CASSFTSRPSEQFF. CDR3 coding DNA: TGTGCCAGCAGTTTCACTAGCCGACCGTCGGAGCAGTTCTTC.

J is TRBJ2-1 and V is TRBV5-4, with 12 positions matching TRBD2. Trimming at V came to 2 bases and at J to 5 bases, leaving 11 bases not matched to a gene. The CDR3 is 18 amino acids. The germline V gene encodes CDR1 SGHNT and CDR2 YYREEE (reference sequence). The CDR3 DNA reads TGTGCCAGCAGCTTAAGATATCTAGCGGGAGGGCCCAACAATGAGCAGTTCTTC. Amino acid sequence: CASSLRYLAGGPNNEQFF.

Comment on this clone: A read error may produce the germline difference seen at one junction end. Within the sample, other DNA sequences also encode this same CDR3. CDR3 DNA: TGTGCCAGCACCGAGGACATTTACAATTCCCCCCTCCACTTT. The encoded protein is CASTEDIYNSPLHF. The rearrangement joins TRBV11-2 to TRBJ1-6; maybe TRBD1 (5 bases). This CDR3 comprises 14 residues. Germline V gene data show CDR1 as SGHAT and CDR2 as FQNNGV.

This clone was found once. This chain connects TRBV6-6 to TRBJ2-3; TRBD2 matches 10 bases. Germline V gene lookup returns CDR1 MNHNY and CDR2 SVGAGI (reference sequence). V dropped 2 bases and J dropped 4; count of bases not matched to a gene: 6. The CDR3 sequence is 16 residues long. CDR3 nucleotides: TGTGCCAGCAGTTACGGAGCGGGAGGGCCTTCAGATACGCAGTATTTT. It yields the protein CASSYGAGGPSDTQYF.

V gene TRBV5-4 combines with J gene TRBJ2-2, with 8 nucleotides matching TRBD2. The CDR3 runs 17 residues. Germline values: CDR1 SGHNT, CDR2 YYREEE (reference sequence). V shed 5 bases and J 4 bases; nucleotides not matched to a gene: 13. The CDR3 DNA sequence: TGTGCCAGCAGGCTTATGCCCCGGGAGGGAGGCACCGGGGAGCTGTTTTTT. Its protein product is CASRLMPREGGTGELFF.

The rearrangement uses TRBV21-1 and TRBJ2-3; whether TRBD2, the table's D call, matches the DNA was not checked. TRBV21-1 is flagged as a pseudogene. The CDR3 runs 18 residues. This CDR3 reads CASSKETGKMSDVDTQYF. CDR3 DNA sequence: TGTGCCAGCAGCAAAGAGACCGGGAAAATGTCGGATGTAGATACGCAGTATTTT.

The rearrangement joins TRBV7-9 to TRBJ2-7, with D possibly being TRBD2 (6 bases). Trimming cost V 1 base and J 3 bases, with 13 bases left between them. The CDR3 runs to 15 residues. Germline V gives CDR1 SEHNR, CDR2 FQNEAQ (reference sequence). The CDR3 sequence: CASSLDVGLNYEQYF. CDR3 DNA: TGTGCCAGCAGCTTAGATGTGGGACTGAACTACGAGCAGTACTTC.

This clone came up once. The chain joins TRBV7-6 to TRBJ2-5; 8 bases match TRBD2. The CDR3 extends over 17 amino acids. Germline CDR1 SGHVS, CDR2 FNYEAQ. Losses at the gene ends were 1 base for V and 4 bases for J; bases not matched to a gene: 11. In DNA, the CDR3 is TGTGCCAGCAGCTTAGAGCTTGCAGCGGGGGAGGCAGAGACCCAGTACTTC. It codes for CASSLELAAGEAETQYF.